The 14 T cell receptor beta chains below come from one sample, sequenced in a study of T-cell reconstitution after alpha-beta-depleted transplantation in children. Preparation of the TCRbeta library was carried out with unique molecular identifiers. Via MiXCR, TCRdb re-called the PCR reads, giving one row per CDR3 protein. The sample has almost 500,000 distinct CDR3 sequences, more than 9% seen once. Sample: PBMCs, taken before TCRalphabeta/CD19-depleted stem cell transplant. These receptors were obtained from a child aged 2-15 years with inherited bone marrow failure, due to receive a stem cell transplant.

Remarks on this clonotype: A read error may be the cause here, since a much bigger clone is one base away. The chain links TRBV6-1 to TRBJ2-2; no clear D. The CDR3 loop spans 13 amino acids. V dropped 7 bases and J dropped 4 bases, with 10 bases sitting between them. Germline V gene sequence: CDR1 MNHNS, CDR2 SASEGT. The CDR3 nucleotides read TGTGCCAGCACCGTGACCACCACCGGGGAGCTGTTTTTT. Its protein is CASTVTTTGELFF.

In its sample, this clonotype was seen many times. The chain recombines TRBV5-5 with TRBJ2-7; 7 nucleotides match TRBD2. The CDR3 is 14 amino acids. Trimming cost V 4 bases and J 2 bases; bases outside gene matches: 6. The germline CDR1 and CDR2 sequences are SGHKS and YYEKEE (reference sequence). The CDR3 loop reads CASSGGLGTYEQYF. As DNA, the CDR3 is TGTGCCAGCAGCGGCGGACTAGGAACCTACGAGCAGTACTTC.

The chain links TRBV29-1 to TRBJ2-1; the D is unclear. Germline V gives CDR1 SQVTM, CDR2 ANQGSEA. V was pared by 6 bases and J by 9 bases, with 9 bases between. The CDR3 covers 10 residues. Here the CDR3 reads CSVRRVEQFF. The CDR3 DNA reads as TGCAGCGTACGCCGTGTTGAGCAGTTCTTC.

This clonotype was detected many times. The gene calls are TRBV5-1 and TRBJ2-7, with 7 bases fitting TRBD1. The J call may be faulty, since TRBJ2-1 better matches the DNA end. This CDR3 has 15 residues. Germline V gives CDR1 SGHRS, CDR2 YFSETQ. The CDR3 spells CASSRTGTDSYEQFF. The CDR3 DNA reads TGCGCCAGCAGCCGAACCGGGACAGACTCCTACGAGCAGTTCTTC.

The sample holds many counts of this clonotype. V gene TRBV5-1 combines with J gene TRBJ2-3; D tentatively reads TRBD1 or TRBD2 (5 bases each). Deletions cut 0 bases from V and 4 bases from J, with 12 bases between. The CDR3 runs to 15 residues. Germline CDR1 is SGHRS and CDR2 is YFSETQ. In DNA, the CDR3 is TGCGCCAGCAGCTTGGCCACGGGGCAAGCAGATACGCAGTATTTT. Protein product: CASSLATGQADTQYF.

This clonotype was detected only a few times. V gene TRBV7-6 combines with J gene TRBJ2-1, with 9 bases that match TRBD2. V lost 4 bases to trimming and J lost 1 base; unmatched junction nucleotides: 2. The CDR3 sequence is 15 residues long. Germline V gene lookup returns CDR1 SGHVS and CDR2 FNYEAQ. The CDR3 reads CASSYAGGSYNEQFF. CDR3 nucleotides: TGTGCCAGCAGCTACGCGGGAGGGTCCTACAATGAGCAGTTCTTC.

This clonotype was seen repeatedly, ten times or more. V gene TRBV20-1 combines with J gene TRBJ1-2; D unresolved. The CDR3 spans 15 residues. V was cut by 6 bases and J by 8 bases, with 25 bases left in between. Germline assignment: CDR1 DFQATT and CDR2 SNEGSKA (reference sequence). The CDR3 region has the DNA TGCAGTGCCGGCCCCTTCAGGCTCCCCTTTGAAGGCTACACCTTC. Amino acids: CSAGPFRLPFEGYTF.

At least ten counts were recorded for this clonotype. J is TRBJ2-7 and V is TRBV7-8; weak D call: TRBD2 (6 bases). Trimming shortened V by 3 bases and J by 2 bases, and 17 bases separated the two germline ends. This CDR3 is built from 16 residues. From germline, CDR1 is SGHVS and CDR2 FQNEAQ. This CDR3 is CASSLGTLRGTYEQYF. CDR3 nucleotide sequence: TGTGCCAGCAGCTTGGGGACCCTCCGGGGGACCTACGAGCAGTACTTC.

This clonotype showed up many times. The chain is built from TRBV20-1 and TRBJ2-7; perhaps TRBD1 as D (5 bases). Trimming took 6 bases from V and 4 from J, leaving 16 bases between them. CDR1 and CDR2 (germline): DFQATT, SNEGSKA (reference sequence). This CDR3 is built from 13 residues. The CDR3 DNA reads TGCAGTGCCCCCGGGTCAGGGCGGTACGAGCAGTACTTC. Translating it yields CSAPGSGRYEQYF.

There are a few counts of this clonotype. The CDR3 DNA reads TGTGCCAGCAGCTCGGCGAGAGGCAGGGATCAGCCCCAGCATTTT. Protein product: CASSSARGRDQPQHF. This chain joins TRBV4-2 and TRBJ1-5, with D possibly TRBD1 on 5 matching bases. With 5 bases removed from V and 5 bases from J, the gap between germline ends came to 16 bases. This CDR3 spans 15 amino acids. Germline CDR1 LGHNA, CDR2 YNFKEQ.

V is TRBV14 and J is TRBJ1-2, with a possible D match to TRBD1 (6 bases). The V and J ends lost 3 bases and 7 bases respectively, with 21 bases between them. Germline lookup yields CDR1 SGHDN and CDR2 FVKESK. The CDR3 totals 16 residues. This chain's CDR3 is CASSQGRGSASPGYTF. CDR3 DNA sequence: TGTGCCAGCAGCCAGGGGAGGGGGTCCGCCTCTCCTGGCTACACCTTC. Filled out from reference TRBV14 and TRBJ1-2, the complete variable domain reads EAGVTQFPSHSVIEKGQTVTLRCDPISGHDNLYWYRRVMGKEIKFLLHFVKESKQDESGMPNNRFLAERTGGTYSTLKVQPAELEDSGVYFCASSQGRGSASPGYTFGSGTRLTVV.

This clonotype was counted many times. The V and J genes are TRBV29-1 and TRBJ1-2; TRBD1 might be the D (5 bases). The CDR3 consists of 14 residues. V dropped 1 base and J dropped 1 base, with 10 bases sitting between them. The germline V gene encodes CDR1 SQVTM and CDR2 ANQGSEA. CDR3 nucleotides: TGCAGCGTTGAAGGCCCCAGGGTTAACTATGGCTACACCTTC. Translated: CSVEGPRVNYGYTF.

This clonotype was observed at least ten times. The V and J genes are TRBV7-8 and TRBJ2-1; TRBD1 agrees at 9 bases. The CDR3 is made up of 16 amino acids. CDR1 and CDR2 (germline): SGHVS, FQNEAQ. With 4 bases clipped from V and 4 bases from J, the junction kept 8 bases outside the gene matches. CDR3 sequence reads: CASSWTGTGLYNEQFF. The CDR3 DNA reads TGTGCCAGCAGCTGGACCGGGACAGGGCTTTACAATGAGCAGTTCTTC.

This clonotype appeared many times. This chain's CDR3 is CASSLLEGIIGANVLTF. CDR3 nucleotides: TGTGCCAGCAGCTTACTCGAGGGGATTATTGGGGCCAACGTCCTGACTTTC. The chain has TRBV7-2 and TRBJ2-6; D may be TRBD1 or TRBD2 (5 bases each). Looked up from germline, CDR1 is SGHTA and CDR2 is FQGNSA. The CDR3 has 17 amino acids. The V and J ends lost 2 bases and 3 bases respectively, with 14 bases between them.